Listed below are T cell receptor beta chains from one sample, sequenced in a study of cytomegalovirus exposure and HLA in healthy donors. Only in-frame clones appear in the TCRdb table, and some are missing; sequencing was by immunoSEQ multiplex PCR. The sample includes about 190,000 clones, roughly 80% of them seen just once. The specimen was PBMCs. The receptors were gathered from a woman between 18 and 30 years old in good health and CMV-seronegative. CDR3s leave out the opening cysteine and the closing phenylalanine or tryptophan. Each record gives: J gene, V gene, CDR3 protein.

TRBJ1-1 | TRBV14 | ASSHIRTANTEAF
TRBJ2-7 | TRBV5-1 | ASSLGGGYEQY
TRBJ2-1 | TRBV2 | ASSEVRRF
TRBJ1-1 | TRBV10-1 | ASKDPGDAEAF
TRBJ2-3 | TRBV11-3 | ASSLVTSTDTQY
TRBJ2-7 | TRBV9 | ASSVGLAGDVEQY
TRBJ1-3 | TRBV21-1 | ASGGDRSSGNTIY
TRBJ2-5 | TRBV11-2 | ASSAGLQETQY
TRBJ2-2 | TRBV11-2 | ASSPGYRGQISTGELF
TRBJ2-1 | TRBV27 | ASTRSGRGGDEQF
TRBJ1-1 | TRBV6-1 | ASRPGDSSLTEAF
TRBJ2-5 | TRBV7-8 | ASSAAGLAGQETQY
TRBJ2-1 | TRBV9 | ASSVGSLDEQF
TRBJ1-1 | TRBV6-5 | ASSLSGRNTEAF
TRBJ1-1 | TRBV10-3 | AISEETEAF
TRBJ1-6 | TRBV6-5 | ASRPTGSYSPLH
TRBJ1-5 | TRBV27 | ASSFGGYNQPQH
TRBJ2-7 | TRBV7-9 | ASSSIRGYEQY
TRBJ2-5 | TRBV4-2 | ASSQEPKGTSGRETQY
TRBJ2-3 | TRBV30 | AWSSTVSTDTQY
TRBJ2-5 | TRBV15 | ATSRVGLAGHRSETQY
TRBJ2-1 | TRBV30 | AWRFTRTSGGTYNEQF